These 18 T cell receptor beta chains were sequenced from one sample in a study of blood T cell repertoires in COVID-19. TCRdb keeps only in-frame clones here, not all; method: immunoSEQ multiplex PCR. The sample has hundreds of thousands of clones; approximately 85% are singletons. Source material: peripheral blood. The source is a man in his forties or fifties with active or convalescent COVID-19.

This chain joins TRBV11-2 and TRBJ1-2, with 7 bases that match TRBD1. With V trimmed by 5 bases and J by 5 bases, 8 bases remained unmatched. CDR3 length equals 14 residues. CDR1 is SGHAT, CDR2 FQNNGV, per germline. The CDR3, as DNA: TGTGCCAGCAGCCAGGGACAGCCACGGTATGGCTACACCTTC. This sequence encodes CASSQGQPRYGYTF.

This clone was counted a single time. This sequence joins TRBV27 and TRBJ1-2; possibly TRBD1 for D (6 bases). Germline-derived CDR1 and CDR2 are MNHEY and SMNVEV (reference sequence). This CDR3 contains 14 residues. V lost 5 bases, J lost 8 bases, and 18 bases lay in between. The CDR3 sequence is CASSDLGGEGGYTF. The DNA of the CDR3 is TGTGCCAGCAGTGACCTAGGGGGTGAGGGAGGCTACACCTTC.

This clone was seen just once. The genes are TRBV5-1 and TRBJ2-3, with TRBD1 matching over 9 bases. Per germline, CDR1 SGHRS and CDR2 YFSETQ. The ends lost 5 bases at V and 2 bases at J; junction bases unmatched: 12. The CDR3 length is 17 residues. The DNA of the CDR3 is TGCGCCAGCAGAGTGGACAGGGGAAGGGTTGCCACAGATACGCAGTATTTT. Amino acids: CASRVDRGRVATDTQYF.

V is TRBV7-9 and J is TRBJ2-1; 7 bases line up with TRBD2. Germline V gene sequence: CDR1 SEHNR, CDR2 FQNEAQ (reference sequence). The CDR3 runs 14 residues. V gave up 0 bases and J gave up 9 bases; unmatched junction bases: 5. The CDR3 DNA follows: TGTGCCAGCAGCTTAGCGGGGGGGAGTGGTGAGCAGTTCTTC. This gives the protein CASSLAGGSGEQFF. The variable domain in full, with the rest retrieved from reference TRBV7-9 and TRBJ2-1, is DTGVSQNPRHKITKRGQNVTFRCDPISEHNRLYWYRQTLGQGPEFLTYFQNEAQLEKSRLLSDRFSAERPKGSFSTLEIQRTEQGDSAMYLCASSLAGGSGEQFFGPGTRLTVL.

The V gene is TRBV27, the J gene TRBJ1-1; weak D call: TRBD1 (5 bases). Germline V gene sequence: CDR1 MNHEY, CDR2 SMNVEV (reference sequence). CDR3 length: 14 residues. Trimming took 6 bases from V and 4 from J, leaving 15 bases between them. CDR3 sequence (DNA): TGTGCCAGCAGCGCAAACTGGGGGGTCACTGAAGCTTTCTTT. Its translation: CASSANWGVTEAFF.

This rearrangement joins TRBV6-2 or TRBV6-3 to TRBJ1-1, with 9 nucleotides matching TRBD1. CDR3 length: 15 amino acids. Trimming removed 5 bases from V and 3 bases from J; junction bases left unmatched: 7. Per germline, CDR1 MNHEY and CDR2 SVGEGT. CDR3 sequence: CASSPGTGYHTEAFF. The DNA for the CDR3 is TGTGCCAGCAGTCCCGGGACAGGGTATCACACTGAAGCTTTCTTT.

This clone was counted a few times. The chain combines TRBV5-1 with TRBJ1-3, with 7 nucleotides matching TRBD1. There are 15 residues in the CDR3. The V segment lost 3 bases and the J segment 2 bases; nucleotides outside the gene matches: 5. CDR1 and CDR2 (germline): SGHRS, YFSETQ. The CDR3 DNA reads as TGCGCCAGCAGCTCGCAAGGGACAGCTGGAAACACCATATATTTT. Translation gives CASSSQGTAGNTIYF. Based on the CDR3 plus reference TRBV5-1 and TRBJ1-3, the full variable domain is KAGVTQTPRYLIKTRGQQVTLSCSPISGHRSVSWYQQTPGQGLQFLFEYFSETQRNKGNFPGRFSGRQFSNSRSEMNVSTLELGDSALYLCASSSQGTAGNTIYFGEGSWLTVV.

The chain joins TRBV6-2 or TRBV6-3 to TRBJ2-7, with a possible D match to TRBD2 (6 bases). CDR1 is MNHEY, CDR2 SVGEGT, per germline. V shed 4 bases and J shed 4 bases, with 14 bases lying between them. The CDR3 sequence is 14 residues long. The chain's CDR3 is CASSWGRESYEQYF. The CDR3 nucleotides read TGTGCCAGCAGTTGGGGACGGGAGTCTTACGAGCAGTACTTC.

The rearrangement links TRBV12-2 to TRBJ1-2. TRBV12-2 is a pseudogene. The CDR3 is made up of 14 amino acids. The chain's CDR3 is CASRLRREANGYTF. The CDR3 DNA follows: TGTGCAAGTCGCTTGAGGAGGGAGGCGAATGGCTACACCTTC.

The chain combines TRBV11-2 with TRBJ1-3; TRBD1 is a possible D gene (5 bases). This CDR3 is 17 amino acids long. Germline V gives CDR1 SGHAT, CDR2 FQNNGV. Trimming removed 1 base from V and 2 bases from J, with 15 bases in between. The CDR3 DNA reads TGTGCCAGCAGCTTAGGCCCTCAGGGATCGACTGGAAACACCATATATTTT. Translation gives CASSLGPQGSTGNTIYF.

The rearrangement uses TRBV2 and TRBJ1-4; D is undetermined. Trimming left V 7 bases short and J 8 bases short, with 14 bases between. CDR1 and CDR2 (germline): SNHLY, FYNNEI. The CDR3 spans 13 residues. The CDR3 DNA reads TGTGCCAGCAACTCCGAAGCCCGGGAAAAACTGTTTTTT. This encodes CASNSEAREKLFF.

This rearrangement joins TRBV2 to TRBJ2-1, with D possibly TRBD2 on 5 matching bases. V lost 2 bases, J lost 9 bases, and 11 bases lay in between. Looked up from germline, CDR1 is SNHLY and CDR2 is FYNNEI. The CDR3 is 13 residues long. The CDR3 nucleotides read TGTGCCAGCAGTGAAACCAATCGGGGTGAGCAGTTCTTC. Protein sequence: CASSETNRGEQFF.

Remarks on this clone: The junction departs from germline at one end; a sequencing error may be responsible. The J gene is TRBJ2-3, the V gene TRBV19; D possibly corresponds to TRBD1 (6 bases). The CDR3 runs 11 residues. From germline, CDR1 is LNHDA and CDR2 SQIVND (reference sequence). In nucleotides, the CDR3 is TGTGCCAGCTCGAACAGGGAAGTCCATGGTTTT. Protein product: CASSNREVHGF.

J is TRBJ2-1 and V is TRBV11-3; TRBD1 matches 10 bases. V was clipped by 1 base and J by 4 bases; unmatched bases: 16. The CDR3 covers 20 residues. The germline V gene has CDR1 SGHNT and CDR2 YENEEA. In DNA, the CDR3 is TGTGCCAGCAGCTTAGGTTGGATCGGGACAGGGGAGGCGGAGTACAATGAGCAGTTCTTC. Protein product: CASSLGWIGTGEAEYNEQFF. Using reference TRBV11-3 and TRBJ2-1 for the parts outside the CDR3, the full variable domain is EAGVVQSPRYKIIEKKQPVAFWCNPISGHNTLYWYLQNLGQGPELLIRYENEEAVDDSQLPKDRFSAERLKGVDSTLKIQPAELGDSAVYLCASSLGWIGTGEAEYNEQFFGPGTRLTVL.

V is TRBV21-1 and J is TRBJ1-2. TRBV21-1 has pseudogene status. The CDR3 has 14 amino acids. The CDR3 is CASSKEGNNYGYTF. In DNA, the CDR3 is TGTGCCAGCAGCAAGGAGGGAAACAACTATGGCTACACCTTC.

The CDR3, as DNA: TGTGCCAGCAGCTCTCACAATGAGCAGTTCTTC. Translating gives CASSSHNEQFF. The chain employs TRBV4-2 and TRBJ2-1; no definite D call. CDR1 and CDR2 from the germline V gene are LGHNA and YNFKEQ. The CDR3 totals 11 residues. V lost 5 bases and J lost 5, with 4 bases in between.

This clone appeared once. The J gene is TRBJ2-1, the V gene TRBV28; 7 nucleotides agree with TRBD1. This CDR3 spans 14 amino acids. The junction had 5 bases not matched to a gene; V was cut back by 1 base and J by 8 bases. CDR1 and CDR2 from the germline V gene are MDHEN and SYDVKM. CDR3 sequence: CASSLYRGGHEQFF. CDR3 nucleotide sequence: TGTGCCAGCAGTTTATACAGGGGTGGGCATGAGCAGTTCTTC.

V gene TRBV28 combines with J gene TRBJ1-2, with a weak D call TRBD1 (6 bases). The CDR3 loop spans 13 amino acids. The germline V gene encodes CDR1 MDHEN and CDR2 SYDVKM. Between the trimmed V and J ends, which lost 3 bases and 2 bases, there was a span of 7 bases. Written as DNA, the CDR3 is TGTGCCAGCAGTTTGGACAGAAACTATGGCTACACCTTC. It translates to CASSLDRNYGYTF.